The 26 T cell receptor beta chains listed next were all sequenced from one sample in a study of T cell repertoires in cytomegalovirus infection. TCRdb reprocessed the reads via MiXCR and lists one record per CDR3 protein. The sample includes 900,000 to 950,000 distinct CDR3 sequences, approximately 30% of them seen just once. For these TCRs, the target antigens are not known. The input for sequencing was cultured CD8+ T cells from PBMCs, taken from culture after CMV antigen stimulation. All receptors derive from a human donor in good health (CMV status not recorded). Some clones in this sample may be carry-over from other donors' samples.

The sample holds a few counts of this clonotype. The chain carries TRBV6-1 and TRBJ1-1; the D gene is possibly TRBD1 (5 bases). Germline CDR1 reads MNHNS; CDR2 reads SASEGT. CDR3 length equals 15 residues. Trimming cost V 7 bases and J 1 base, with 16 bases left between them. The chain's CDR3 is CASTGTGTANTEAFF. The CDR3 DNA follows: TGTGCCAGCACCGGTACCGGGACGGCGAACACTGAAGCTTTCTTT.

This clonotype was detected ten times or more. The chain is built from TRBV5-5 and TRBJ2-2; TRBD2 agrees at 9 bases. Germline CDR1 reads SGHKS; CDR2 reads YYEKEE (reference sequence). CDR3 length: 18 amino acids. V trimming: 5 bases; J trimming: 4 bases; junction bases outside the gene matches: 15. The CDR3 reads CASSLNGGGGAATGELFF. CDR3 DNA sequence: TGTGCCAGCAGTCTAAACGGCGGGGGGGGTGCGGCCACCGGGGAGCTGTTTTTT. Full variable domain (rest looked up from reference TRBV5-5 and TRBJ2-2): DAGVTQSPTHLIKTRGQQVTLRCSPISGHKSVSWYQQVLGQGPQFIFQYYEKEERGRGNFPDRFSARQFPNYSSELNVNALLLGDSALYLCASSLNGGGGAATGELFFGEGSRLTVL.

In its sample, this clonotype was seen once. The rearrangement uses TRBV4-1 and TRBJ1-1, with unresolved D. The V and J ends lost 1 base and 4 bases respectively, with 13 bases between them. The V gene's germline CDR1 is MGHRA and CDR2 YSYEKL. There are 15 residues in the CDR3. The CDR3 DNA follows: TGCGCCAGCAGCCAAGGAAACGAAGAGGGCACTGAAGCTTTCTTT. It specifies CASSQGNEEGTEAFF.

This clonotype was counted ten times or more. The rearrangement joins TRBV7-2 to TRBJ2-3; 11 bases match TRBD2. The CDR3 sequence is 16 residues long. Germline CDR1 and CDR2: SGHTA and FQGNSA. The V segment lost 7 bases and the J segment 6 bases; nucleotides outside the gene matches: 12. The CDR3 here is CASNLIAGGPRDTQYF. In DNA, the CDR3 is TGTGCCAGCAACTTGATAGCGGGGGGGCCGCGGGATACGCAGTATTTT.

J is TRBJ2-2 and V is TRBV19; D is perhaps TRBD1 or TRBD2 (5 bases each). CDR1 is LNHDA and CDR2 is SQIVND in the germline V gene (reference sequence). The CDR3 is 14 residues long. V shed 5 bases and J shed 4 bases, with 11 bases lying between them. The CDR3 region has the DNA TGTGCCAGTAGTTTCCGGGGCCTCACCGGGGAGCTGTTTTTT. It specifies CASSFRGLTGELFF.

The V call is TRBV4-2, the J call TRBJ2-1, with 9 bases lining up with TRBD2. This CDR3 is built from 14 residues. Trimming removed 3 bases from V and 9 bases from J; junction bases left unmatched: 6. Germline V CDR1 and CDR2: LGHNA, YNFKEQ. The CDR3 sequence is CASSQSGGIPEQFF. The CDR3 DNA reads as TGTGCCAGCAGCCAGAGCGGGGGGATACCTGAGCAGTTCTTC.

In its sample, this clonotype was seen a few times. The chain recombines TRBV12-3 or TRBV12-4 with TRBJ1-2; D remains ambiguous. The germline V and J ends were trimmed by 5 bases and 0 bases, with 13 bases remaining between them. CDR3 length equals 15 residues. CDR3 sequence: CASSRPGVSNYGYTF. CDR3 in DNA: TGTGCCAGCAGTCGCCCGGGAGTATCTAACTATGGCTACACCTTC.

The CDR3 protein is CASSNTQRDRPRGEQFF. The CDR3 nucleotides are TGTGCCAGTAGTAATACCCAAAGGGACCGGCCCAGGGGTGAGCAGTTCTTC. This chain connects TRBV19 to TRBJ2-1; D is perhaps TRBD1 (6 bases). This CDR3 is built from 17 residues. V was pared by 4 bases and J by 9 bases, with 25 bases between. The V gene's germline CDR1 is LNHDA and CDR2 SQIVND (reference sequence).

The chain uses TRBV27 and TRBJ2-5; 10 nucleotides align to TRBD2. The CDR3 is 14 amino acids. Per germline, CDR1 MNHEY and CDR2 SMNVEV (reference sequence). Trimming removed 10 bases from V and 0 bases from J; junction bases left unmatched: 5. CDR3 coding DNA: TGTGCCACCTCGACTAGCGGGTACCAAGAGACCCAGTACTTC. This translates into CATSTSGYQETQYF.

The chain has TRBV12-3 or TRBV12-4 and TRBJ1-1; D is undetermined. The V end lost 6 bases, the J end lost 1 base, and 6 bases lay between the germline ends. This CDR3 is built from 12 residues. CDR3 DNA: TGTGCCAGCAGGGCGTGGAACACTGAAGCTTTCTTT. It is translated as CASRAWNTEAFF.

This clonotype has more than one count but fewer than ten. The chain recombines TRBV9 with TRBJ2-5; D not resolved. Trimming took 4 bases from V and 0 from J, leaving 13 bases between them. Per germline, CDR1 SGDLS and CDR2 YYNGEE. CDR3 length: 15 residues. CDR3 DNA sequence: TGTGCCAGCAGCCTTATTCCTACAAACCAAGAGACCCAGTACTTC. This gives the protein CASSLIPTNQETQYF.

This sequence joins TRBV2 and TRBJ2-1, with 8 bases that match TRBD1. The CDR3 runs to 14 residues. The germline V gene has CDR1 SNHLY and CDR2 FYNNEI. V was clipped by 11 bases and J by 2 bases; unmatched bases: 8. The CDR3, as DNA: TGTGCCGTACCCGGGACAGGCCCCTACAATGAGCAGTTCTTC. Its protein product is CAVPGTGPYNEQFF.

CDR3 in amino acids: CASSHTGYVNTEAFF. The CDR3 DNA sequence: TGTGCCAGCAGTCATACAGGGTACGTGAACACTGAAGCTTTCTTT. This chain uses TRBV11-1 with TRBJ1-1, with a tentative D call TRBD1 (6 bases). With 6 bases removed from V and 0 bases from J, the gap between germline ends came to 14 bases. The CDR3 covers 15 residues. Germline CDR1 is SGHAT and CDR2 is FQDESV (reference sequence).

The chain is built from TRBV29-1 and TRBJ2-2, with D perhaps being TRBD1 or TRBD2 (5 bases each). Germline V CDR1 and CDR2: SQVTM, ANQGSEA. V lost 8 bases to trimming and J lost 6 bases, with 13 bases between them. CDR3 size: 12 residues. CDR3 amino acids: CSIPWGSGELFF. CDR3 nucleotides: TGCAGCATCCCTTGGGGGTCCGGGGAGCTGTTTTTT.

The CDR3 here is CASSWASGGPNEQFF. CDR3 in DNA: TGTGCCAGCAGTTGGGCTAGCGGGGGCCCCAATGAGCAGTTCTTC. This chain connects TRBV5-8 to TRBJ2-1; 10 nucleotides line up with TRBD2. Germline CDR1 and CDR2: SGHTS and YDEGEE. Trimming took 5 bases from V and 6 from J; bases not matched to a gene: 8. CDR3 size: 15 residues.

Note on this clonotype: The junction does not match germline at one end; this may be a read error. V usage is TRBV7-4 and J usage is TRBJ1-5; 10 bases map to TRBD1. Germline lookup yields CDR1 SGHVT and CDR2 SQSDAQ. The CDR3 consists of 18 residues. The DNA for the CDR3 is TGTACCAGCAGCTTCGGGGACAGGGGCAATCGTTCCAATCAGCCCCAGCATTTT. Translating it yields CTSSFGDRGNRSNQPQHF. Complete variable domain (other parts from reference TRBV7-4 and TRBJ1-5): GAGVSQSPRYKVAKRGRDVALRCDSISGHVTLYWYRQTLGQGSEVLTYSQSDAQRDKSGRPSGRFSAERPERSVSTLKIQRTEQGDSAVYLCTSSFGDRGNRSNQPQHFGDGTRLSIL.

V and J are TRBV4-1 and TRBJ1-2, with a possible D match to TRBD1 (5 bases). There are 15 residues in the CDR3. Per germline, CDR1 MGHRA and CDR2 YSYEKL. V dropped 0 bases and J dropped 4 bases, with 12 bases sitting between them. The CDR3 DNA sequence: TGCGCCAGCAGCCAAGACCCCGGGACGGCCTATGGCTACACCTTC. This encodes CASSQDPGTAYGYTF.

The genes are TRBV6-2 or TRBV6-3 and TRBJ2-7, with D unresolved. Germline CDR1 reads MNHEY; CDR2 reads SVGEGT. The CDR3 contains 19 residues. With 6 bases removed from V and 1 base from J, the gap between germline ends came to 28 bases. CDR3 region: CASSPYPPRLDGKSYEQYV. The CDR3 DNA reads TGTGCCAGCAGCCCATACCCCCCTAGGCTAGATGGCAAGTCCTACGAGCAGTACGTC.

The genes are TRBV6-1 and TRBJ1-1; weak D call: TRBD1 (6 bases). The V gene lost 7 bases and the J gene lost 7 bases, with 16 bases spanning the gap. CDR3 length: 13 amino acids. Germline CDR1 MNHNS, CDR2 SASEGT. The CDR3 loop reads CASIPGGGLEAFF. The CDR3 DNA is TGTGCCAGCATCCCCGGGGGGGGGCTTGAAGCTTTCTTT.

The chain is built from TRBV4-3 and TRBJ2-3; D is possibly TRBD1 or TRBD2 (7 bases each). Germline V CDR1 and CDR2: LGHNA, YSLEER. Trimming stripped 3 bases from V and 2 bases from J, with 12 bases between. The CDR3 has 15 amino acids. CDR3: CASSHRGGITDTQYF. CDR3 nucleotide sequence: TGCGCCAGCAGCCACAGGGGGGGAATCACAGATACGCAGTATTTT.

With respect to this clonotype: A single base separates this from a much larger clone, so it may be a read error. V is TRBV6-1 and J is TRBJ1-2, with 10 bases lining up with TRBD1. The CDR3 length is 15 residues. CDR1 is MNHNS, CDR2 SASEGT, per germline. CDR3 amino acids: CANSEATGGFYGYTF. The CDR3 nucleotides are TGTGCCAACAGTGAGGCGACAGGGGGCTTCTATGGCTACACCTTC.

This clonotype came up once. The rearrangement joins TRBV20-1 to TRBJ1-6, with D unclear. This CDR3 has 16 amino acids. Germline CDR1 DFQATT, CDR2 SNEGSKA (reference sequence). The ends were cut back, 0 bases at V and 0 bases at J, with 9 bases in the middle. The DNA of the CDR3 is TGCAGTGCTAGAGAGAAGGAAAGCTCCTATAATTCACCCCTCCACTTT. This translates into CSAREKESSYNSPLHF.

This clonotype turned up a few times. V gene TRBV27 combines with J gene TRBJ2-1, with unresolved D. Deletions cut 2 bases from V and 5 bases from J, with 16 bases between. The length of the CDR3 is 16 residues. The germline gives CDR1 MNHEY, CDR2 SMNVEV (reference sequence). For the CDR3, the DNA is TGTGCCAGCAGTTTAGTCTCCTATCCCCCGAACAATGAGCAGTTCTTC. Protein product: CASSLVSYPPNNEQFF.

The genes are TRBV4-1 and TRBJ2-2; TRBD1 matches 8 bases. The germline V gene encodes CDR1 MGHRA and CDR2 YSYEKL. This CDR3 spans 17 amino acids. V trimming: 0 bases; J trimming: 9 bases; junction bases outside the gene matches: 12. As DNA, the CDR3 is TGCGCCAGCAGCCAAGATAATGGACAGGGCTTAAGCTGGGAGCTGTTTTTT. Its protein product is CASSQDNGQGLSWELFF.

The sample holds a few counts of this clonotype. The rearrangement uses TRBV7-9 and TRBJ1-1, with 7 bases aligning to TRBD1. The V gene's germline CDR1 is SEHNR and CDR2 FQNEAQ (reference sequence). Trimming removed 7 bases from V and 6 bases from J; junction bases left unmatched: 8. This CDR3 has 13 residues. CDR3 DNA sequence: TGTGCCAGCATCCCCAGGGGGGAAGCTGAAGCTTTCTTT. Residues: CASIPRGEAEAFF.

This clonotype has just a few counts. V usage is TRBV2 and J usage is TRBJ2-3; 14 bases match TRBD2. V lost 8 bases to trimming and J lost 3 bases; unmatched junction nucleotides: 19. This CDR3 comprises 20 residues. Looked up from germline, CDR1 is SNHLY and CDR2 is FYNNEI. This CDR3 is CASPPGSTSGGARATDTQYF. CDR3 coding DNA: TGTGCCAGCCCTCCCGGGTCGACTAGCGGGGGGGCCAGGGCGACAGATACGCAGTATTTT. Looking up the rest from reference TRBV2 and TRBJ2-3 gives the full variable domain: EPEVTQTPSHQVTQMGQEVILRCVPISNHLYFYWYRQILGQKVEFLVSFYNNEISEKSEIFDDQFSVERPDGSNFTLKIRSTKLEDSAMYFCASPPGSTSGGARATDTQYFGPGTRLTVL.